A single sample gave rise to the 16 T cell receptor beta chains below, sequenced in a study of T cells in Graves' hyperthyroidism and ophthalmopathy. There were TCR beta CDR3 regions amplified from RNA transcripts. The HTBI primer set served for first-round RT-PCR of the TCR CDR3. TCRdb independently ran MiXCR on the multiplex PCR reads; one entry per CDR3 protein. This sample has some 600,000 distinct CDR3 sequences, with 11% to 15% found just once. Material: blood. All receptors derive from a woman between 25 and 40 years old with Graves' hyperthyroidism that later progressed to Graves' ophthalmopathy.

The chain carries TRBV5-1 and TRBJ2-5; D may correspond to TRBD1 or TRBD2 (5 bases each). Germline V gene lookup returns CDR1 SGHRS and CDR2 YFSETQ. This CDR3 has 16 amino acids. Trimming shortened V by 4 bases and J by 1 base, and 17 bases separated the two germline ends. The CDR3 spells CASSVTRGLLQETQYF. The DNA of the CDR3 is TGCGCCAGCAGCGTTACCCGGGGCCTCCTCCAAGAGACCCAGTACTTC.

This clonotype has ten or more counts. The gene calls are TRBV2 and TRBJ1-2; unclear D gene. The V end was cut by 8 bases, the J end by 4 bases, with 14 bases between. Germline values: CDR1 SNHLY, CDR2 FYNNEI. CDR3 size: 13 residues. The CDR3 sequence is CASAGEASYGYTF. For the CDR3, the DNA is TGTGCCAGCGCCGGGGAGGCGAGCTATGGCTACACCTTC.

This clonotype was observed at least ten times. The chain combines TRBV29-1 with TRBJ1-2; D ambiguous. In germline, CDR1 is SQVTM, CDR2 ANQGSEA. V was pared by 4 bases and J by 2 bases, with 14 bases between. The CDR3 spans 14 residues. CDR3 nucleotides: TGCAGCGTTGTTGGGCTCTACTCCAACTATGGCTACACCTTC. The encoded protein is CSVVGLYSNYGYTF.

There are a few counts of this clonotype. The chain employs TRBV5-4 and TRBJ1-1; D is unclear. This CDR3 region has 14 residues. Germline values: CDR1 SGHNT, CDR2 YYREEE (reference sequence). V lost 4 bases, J lost 1 base, and 11 bases lay in between. The CDR3, as DNA: TGTGCCAGCAGCCCCTCCTTGGGGAACACTGAAGCTTTCTTT. Protein product: CASSPSLGNTEAFF.

This clonotype occurred many times. The DNA of the CDR3 is TGCGCCAGCAGCTTGGTAGCGGCCCCCACAGATACGCAGTATTTT. Translation: CASSLVAAPTDTQYF. The chain employs TRBV5-1 and TRBJ2-3; weak D call: TRBD2 (6 bases). Germline V gives CDR1 SGHRS, CDR2 YFSETQ. CDR3 size: 15 residues. The V and J ends lost 0 bases and 2 bases respectively, with 10 bases between them.

This clonotype appeared many times. The V call is TRBV12-3 or TRBV12-4, the J call TRBJ2-5; weak D call: TRBD2 (5 bases). The CDR3 runs 15 residues. V was trimmed by 5 bases and J by 0 bases, leaving 13 bases between them. The DNA for the CDR3 is TGTGCCAGCAGTCCCAGGACTGGGAACCAAGAGACCCAGTACTTC. Amino acids: CASSPRTGNQETQYF.

The chain carries TRBV25-1 and TRBJ1-2; 7 bases align to TRBD1. The CDR3 length is 17 residues. Germline V CDR1 and CDR2: MGHDK, SYGVNS. V trimming: 0 bases; J trimming: 2 bases; junction bases outside the gene matches: 9. The CDR3 bases are TGTGCCAGCAGTGAATATTCCCGACAGGGTAGAAACTATGGCTACACCTTC. Its translation is CASSEYSRQGRNYGYTF.

V usage is TRBV27 and J usage is TRBJ1-5; possibly TRBD1 for D (6 bases). The germline V gene has CDR1 MNHEY and CDR2 SMNVEV (reference sequence). V was trimmed by 10 bases and J by 4 bases, leaving 11 bases between them. This CDR3 is 12 amino acids long. The CDR3 sequence is CATRTANQPQHF. For the CDR3, the DNA is TGTGCCACCAGGACAGCTAATCAGCCCCAGCATTTT.

As for this clonotype: This clone may be a read error of a much larger clone one base away. V and J are TRBV19 and TRBJ2-7; D possibly corresponds to TRBD2 (5 bases). The CDR3 is made up of 14 amino acids. Germline V gives CDR1 LNHDA, CDR2 SQIVND (reference sequence). The CDR3 DNA is TGTGCCAGCTCTAGCATCGAGAGCTCCCACGAGCAGTACTTC. Translated, it gives CASSSIESSHEQYF.

This clonotype was counted only a few times. V gene TRBV19 combines with J gene TRBJ2-7, with 8 nucleotides matching TRBD1. The CDR3 has 14 residues. V trimming: 4 bases; J trimming: 2 bases; junction bases outside the gene matches: 4. Germline V gene sequence: CDR1 LNHDA, CDR2 SQIVND (reference sequence). This chain's CDR3 is CASSSQTGAYEQYF. CDR3 bases: TGTGCCAGTAGTAGTCAGACAGGGGCCTACGAGCAGTACTTC. Drawing the rest from reference TRBV19 and TRBJ2-7, the complete variable domain is DGGITQSPKYLFRKEGQNVTLSCEQNLNHDAMYWYRQDPGQGLRLIYYSQIVNDFQKGDIAEGYSVSREKKESFPLTVTSAQKNPTAFYLCASSSQTGAYEQYFGPGTRLTVT.

At least ten counts were recorded for this clonotype. This sequence joins TRBV28 and TRBJ1-1; 9 nucleotides align to TRBD1. The trim removed 3 bases at V and 7 bases at J, leaving 9 bases unmatched. CDR1 MDHEN and CDR2 SYDVKM come from the germline V gene. CDR3 size: 15 residues. CDR3 nucleotides: TGTGCCAGCAGTTTTCCTGACAGGGGGTCGTATGAAGCTTTCTTT. It translates to CASSFPDRGSYEAFF.

The V and J genes are TRBV9 and TRBJ1-2; possible D gene TRBD1, 6 bases. The germline V and J ends were trimmed by 3 bases and 2 bases, with 23 bases remaining between them. CDR3 length: 18 residues. Germline-derived CDR1 and CDR2 are SGDLS and YYNGEE. CDR3 protein: CASSGDPNFRDINYGYTF. The CDR3 DNA reads as TGTGCCAGCAGCGGAGACCCAAACTTCCGGGACATAAACTATGGCTACACCTTC.

With regard to this clonotype: A much more abundant neighbour one base away suggests this may be a read error. CDR3 bases: TGTGCCACCAGTGTCGATGGACGGAACACCGGGGAGCTGCTTTTT. It yields the protein CATSVDGRNTGELLF. The chain uses TRBV24-1 and TRBJ2-2, with D perhaps TRBD2 (5 bases). In germline, CDR1 is KGHDR, CDR2 SFDVKD. There are 15 residues in the CDR3.

The sample holds many counts of this clonotype. This chain connects TRBV5-1 to TRBJ2-2, with 7 bases aligning to TRBD1. The CDR3 covers 16 residues. Trimming cost V 3 bases and J 7 bases; bases outside gene matches: 12. The germline CDR1 and CDR2 sequences are SGHRS and YFSETQ. CDR3 amino acids: CASSSSTGDPSGELFF. CDR3 nucleotides: TGCGCCAGCAGCTCCTCAACAGGGGACCCCAGCGGGGAGCTGTTTTTT.

This clonotype was detected many times. The J gene is TRBJ1-4, the V gene TRBV6-1; 7 nucleotides line up with TRBD1. The CDR3 runs to 14 residues. Germline V gene lookup returns CDR1 MNHNS and CDR2 SASEGT. Losses at the gene ends were 6 bases for V and 3 bases for J; bases not matched to a gene: 4. This CDR3 is CASRTGSANEKLFF. CDR3 nucleotides: TGTGCCAGCAGGACAGGGTCAGCTAATGAAAAACTGTTTTTT.

As to this clonotype: A much larger clone is a single base away; this may be a read error. The V and J genes are TRBV6-2 or TRBV6-3 and TRBJ2-2; 9 nucleotides agree with TRBD1. Germline CDR1 and CDR2: MNHEY and SVGEGT. The CDR3 has 14 amino acids. The chain's CDR3 is CASRGQGGFGELSF. CDR3 nucleotide sequence: TGTGCCAGCAGGGGACAGGGCGGTTTCGGGGAGCTGTCTTTT.